This entry describes one T cell receptor (beta chain). This record belongs to a study of cytomegalovirus exposure and HLA in healthy donors. Germline V gives CDR1 SEHNR, CDR2 FQNEAQ (reference sequence). The CDR3 length is 15 residues. V lost 1 base and J 5 bases, leaving 15 bases between the germline ends. Primers included in the PCR were 60 Vbeta and 13 Jbeta primers. The table came from immunoSEQ multiplex PCR; TCRdb's copy has only in-frame clones and leaves some out. The data show fewer than 65,000 clones, with roughly 80% seen just once and 2.5% to 4% held by the top ten. The receptor comes from a woman aged 40-49 years in good health and CMV-seropositive. V usage is TRBV7-9 and J usage is TRBJ2-7; possible D gene TRBD1, 5 bases. The specimen sequenced was PBMCs. The CDR3 DNA reads TGTGCCAGCAGCTTAGACCTCGTAGGGGCCCACGAGCAGTACTTC. It is translated as CASSLDLVGAHEQYF.